Listed below are T cell receptor beta chains from one sample, sequenced in a study of TIL therapy for anti-PD-1-resistant metastatic lung cancer. Using immunoSEQ multiplex PCR, the repertoire was profiled, and TCRdb retains in-frame clones only, with some absent. Of some 10,000 clones in the sample, 56% were seen once. Sequenced material: tumor tissue, taken at baseline. These TCRs come from a person between 25 and 79 years old with non-small cell lung cancer. Each CDR3 is given with its conserved first and last residue. D genes are given only for firm matches. Not every row has a clone size; where given, it reads once, few, many or a size class.

J gene,clone size,V gene,D gene,CDR3 DNA,CDR3 protein
TRBJ2-1,NA,TRBV2,TRBD2,TGTGCCAGCAGTGAAATGGGGACTAGCGGGCGTGAGCAGTTCTTC,CASSEMGTSGREQFF
TRBJ2-7,large,TRBV5-6,NA,TGTGCCAGCAGCCTGGGGCCGTTGGAGGGAAGAGAGCAGTACTTC,CASSLGPLEGREQYF
TRBJ2-5,once,TRBV18,NA,TGTGCCAGCTCACCCTCAGGGGCGCATTCGGGGGCGTACTTC,CASSPSGAHSGAYF
TRBJ1-1,NA,TRBV10-3,NA,TGTGCCATCAGCATCCGTTCGGTGGTTGGGGACACTGAAGCTTTCTTT,CAISIRSVVGDTEAFF
TRBJ2-5,NA,TRBV7-2,TRBD2,TGTGCCAGCAGTCGAGCATACAGCGGGAAAGAGACCCAGTACTTC,CASSRAYSGKETQYF
TRBJ2-2,NA,TRBV2,TRBD2,TGTGCCAGCAGTGCCGGACTAGCGGAAACCGGGGAGCTGTTTTTT,CASSAGLAETGELFF
TRBJ2-2,few,TRBV5-1,NA,TGCGCCAGCAGCTTGTGGGGCAGGCGTCAGAACACCGGGGAGCTGTTTTTT,CASSLWGRRQNTGELFF
TRBJ2-3,NA,TRBV5-4,NA,TGTGCCAGCAGCTTGCGGGACACCCACACAGATACGCAGTATTTT,CASSLRDTHTDTQYF
TRBJ2-7,NA,TRBV4-2,TRBD1,TGTGCCAGCAGCCGGGGCGGACAGGGGGGTTTTGAGCAGTACTTC,CASSRGGQGGFEQYF
TRBJ2-5,NA,TRBV29-1,NA,TGCAGCGTTGCGTCCGGGATGGAGACCCAGTACTTC,CSVASGMETQYF
TRBJ2-3,NA,TRBV7-2,TRBD2,TGTGCCAGCAGCCAAGGAGCGGGGGGGCTTATGAGGACCACAGATACGCAGTATTTT,CASSQGAGGLMRTTDTQYF
TRBJ2-6,NA,TRBV19,NA,TGTGCCAGTAGTATATTTGCTGGGGCCAACGTCCTGACTTTC,CASSIFAGANVLTF
TRBJ1-1,few,TRBV2,NA,TGTGCCAGTGCATGGAACACTGAAGCTTTCTTT,CASAWNTEAFF
TRBJ1-5,NA,TRBV18,NA,TGTGCCAGCTCACCGCCAGGTGGGGGGAATCAGCCCCAGCATTTT,CASSPPGGGNQPQHF
TRBJ1-2,medium-sized,TRBV6-5,NA,TGTGCTGTAAGGCGGCAGACTAACTATGGCTACACCTTC,CAVRRQTNYGYTF
TRBJ2-7,few,TRBV7-2,TRBD2,TGTGCCAGCAGCTTAACTAGCGGGGGGCCCTACGAGCAGTACTTC,CASSLTSGGPYEQYF
TRBJ2-1,NA,TRBV6-4,TRBD2,TGTGCCAGCAGTGACTCTAGCGGGGGGGCCAATGAGCAGTTCTTC,CASSDSSGGANEQFF
TRBJ2-3,NA,TRBV7-2,TRBD2,TGTGCCAGCAGCCAGCGGGAGAGCACAGATACGCAGTATTTT,CASSQRESTDTQYF
TRBJ1-5,few,TRBV6-1,NA,TGTGCCAGCAGTGAATACAGCCTTAATCAGCCCCAGCATTTT,CASSEYSLNQPQHF
TRBJ1-5,NA,TRBV15,NA,TGTGCCACCAGCAGAGACAGAGGGCCCCAGCATTTT,CATSRDRGPQHF
TRBJ1-6,NA,TRBV5-1,NA,TGTGCCAGCAGCTTCACCGACAGGTTGGAATCACCCCTCCACTTT,CASSFTDRLESPLHF
TRBJ1-1,NA,TRBV5-4,NA,TGTGCCAGCAGCTTGGTCGGGGAAGGGGACACTGAAGCTTTCTTT,CASSLVGEGDTEAFF
TRBJ1-2,NA,TRBV6-5,TRBD1,TGTGCCAGCAGTCCGACAGGGCATGGCTACACCTTC,CASSPTGHGYTF
TRBJ2-3,NA,TRBV27,TRBD2,TGTGCCAGCAGTTTAGTCGGGCGGGGGGGCCCTGATACGCAGTATTTT,CASSLVGRGGPDTQYF
TRBJ1-2,large,TRBV6-5,TRBD1,TGTGCCAGCAGCCCGGGACAGGGTCGAGGCTACACCTTC,CASSPGQGRGYTF
TRBJ1-1,few,TRBV10-3,NA,TGTGCCATCAGTGGTGGAATCATGAACACTGAAGCTTTCTTT,CAISGGIMNTEAFF
TRBJ2-1,NA,TRBV30,NA,TGTGCCTGGAGTCCTAGAAGCTCCTACAATGAGCAGTTCTTC,CAWSPRSSYNEQFF
TRBJ1-6,few,TRBV9,TRBD1,TGTGCCAGCAGCCCCGCCGGACAGGGGTACTCACCCCTCCACTTT,CASSPAGQGYSPLHF